The 22 T cell receptor beta chains listed next were all sequenced from one sample in a study of T cells expressing NK-cell markers. TCRdb reprocessed the 5' RACE reads, with one entry per CDR3 protein and no DNA. This repertoire includes more than 120,000 distinct CDR3 sequences. What was sequenced was blood T cells: a sorted CD56 or NKG2C T cell subset, CD4+ or CD8+ T cells, or bulk PBMC T cells (not recorded which). These receptors were collected from a man younger than 35 in good health.

The chain combines TRBV7-2 with TRBJ1-5; lacking DNA, the TRBD1 call made by TCRdb goes unchecked. The CDR3 is 14 residues long. CDR1 and CDR2 (germline): SGHTA, FQGNSA. CDR3 residues: CASSLHPVGQPQHF.

V usage is TRBV5-1 and J usage is TRBJ2-7. This CDR3 has 13 residues. In germline, CDR1 is SGHRS, CDR2 YFSETQ. CDR3 amino acids: CASSLLAWHEQYF.

The J gene is TRBJ2-1, the V gene TRBV11-1. CDR3 size: 18 residues. Germline V CDR1 and CDR2: SGHAT, FQDESV (reference sequence). This CDR3 reads CASSLGDVRRNSYNEQFF.

The J gene is TRBJ2-7, the V gene TRBV30; the D call from TCRdb, TRBD1, cannot be confirmed without DNA. CDR1 GTSNPN and CDR2 SVGIG come from the germline V gene (reference sequence). The CDR3 consists of 12 residues. The CDR3 sequence: CAGEGIGDEQYF. The entire variable domain, with the rest obtained from reference TRBV30 and TRBJ2-7, is as follows: SQTIHQWPATLVQPVGSPLSLECTVEGTSNPNLYWYRQAAGRGLQLLFYSVGIGQISSEVPQNLSASRPQDRQFILSSKKLLLSDSGFYLCAGEGIGDEQYFGPGTRLTVT.

The genes are TRBV6-5 and TRBJ2-5. Germline CDR1 is MNHEY and CDR2 is SVGAGI. This CDR3 region has 15 residues. CDR3 residues: CASSYSISGVETQYF.

This chain connects TRBV5-4 to TRBJ1-1; TCRdb names TRBD1, which stays unverified in the absence of DNA. Germline V gives CDR1 SGHNT, CDR2 YYREEE (reference sequence). The CDR3 totals 15 residues. The CDR3 loop is CASSFIVSGGTEAFF.

This chain links TRBV12-3 or TRBV12-4 with TRBJ2-1. CDR3 length: 14 residues. The CDR3 spells CASSLQENYNEQFF.

This sequence joins TRBV11-2 and TRBJ2-3; TCRdb reports TRBD2, a call that lacks DNA to check it against. The CDR3 totals 15 residues. Germline V gene sequence: CDR1 SGHAT, CDR2 FQNNGV. CDR3 loop: CASSLPRALTDTQYF.

The genes are TRBV5-1 and TRBJ2-1; TCRdb lists TRBD1, though no DNA is available to test this call. CDR1 is SGHRS, CDR2 YFSETQ, per germline. The CDR3 sequence is 15 residues long. The CDR3: CASSLQPGGTNEQFF.

The genes are TRBV27 and TRBJ2-5; TCRdb designates TRBD2, a call that cannot be tested without DNA. Germline loops: CDR1 MNHEY, CDR2 SMNVEV (reference sequence). The CDR3 loop spans 17 amino acids. CDR3 loop: CASSALSGRAFQETQYF.

The V and J genes are TRBV29-1 and TRBJ2-3; TCRdb's assignment of TRBD2 cannot be checked, as there is no DNA. Germline V lookup: CDR1 SQVTM, CDR2 ANQGSEA. This CDR3 comprises 17 residues. The CDR3 sequence is CSVEDQPSGGNTDTQYF.

The chain couples TRBV29-1 to TRBJ2-1; TCRdb gives TRBD2 as the D gene, but with no DNA this cannot be confirmed. The germline CDR1 and CDR2 sequences are SQVTM and ANQGSEA. The CDR3 has 13 amino acids. CDR3 protein: CGSLAGGYNEQFF.

V gene TRBV20-1 combines with J gene TRBJ1-2; TCRdb designates TRBD1, a call that cannot be tested without DNA. The length of the CDR3 is 14 residues. Germline loops: CDR1 DFQATT, CDR2 SNEGSKA (reference sequence). CDR3 residues: CSASPLGAGYGYTF.

The V call is TRBV19, the J call TRBJ2-1; TCRdb selects TRBD1, and the lack of DNA leaves this call unchecked. Germline V gene lookup returns CDR1 LNHDA and CDR2 SQIVND (reference sequence). This CDR3 spans 16 amino acids. This chain's CDR3 is CASSIPGASSYNEQFF.

The chain's CDR3 is CASSLEGSRDGPYNEQFF. The chain uses TRBV5-1 and TRBJ2-1; TCRdb gives TRBD2 as the D gene, but with no DNA this cannot be confirmed. CDR1 SGHRS and CDR2 YFSETQ come from the germline V gene. The CDR3 has 18 residues.

The rearrangement uses TRBV12-3 or TRBV12-4 and TRBJ2-6; TCRdb designates TRBD1, a call that cannot be tested without DNA. The CDR3 consists of 19 residues. CDR3: CASSLPEDRAGGGANVLTF.

V and J are TRBV7-8 and TRBJ2-1; the TCRdb call, TRBD2, lacks DNA for checking. Germline CDR1 and CDR2: SGHVS and FQNEAQ. This CDR3 contains 13 residues. The CDR3 region is CASSLGGRNEQFF.

This sequence joins TRBV6-5 and TRBJ2-2; the D call from TCRdb, TRBD2, cannot be confirmed without DNA. The V gene's germline CDR1 is MNHEY and CDR2 SVGAGI. The CDR3 has 17 residues. CDR3 amino acids: CASSLGLAGADTGELFF.

CDR3 amino acids: CASSVEAGTNTGELFF. The chain is built from TRBV9 and TRBJ2-2. The germline V gene encodes CDR1 SGDLS and CDR2 YYNGEE. The length of the CDR3 is 16 residues.

The rearrangement links TRBV18 to TRBJ2-1; the TRBD2 assignment by TCRdb is unverifiable without DNA. This CDR3 is 12 amino acids long. Germline-derived CDR1 and CDR2 are KGHSH and LQKENI. The CDR3 sequence: CASSRPGLEQFF.

The rearrangement joins TRBV4-3 to TRBJ2-1; TCRdb selects TRBD2, and the lack of DNA leaves this call unchecked. The CDR3 is made up of 16 amino acids. The germline CDR1 and CDR2 sequences are LGHNA and YSLEER. The CDR3 region is CASSQDTSSLANEQFF.

The V gene is TRBV11-2, the J gene TRBJ1-1. Germline CDR1 and CDR2: SGHAT and FQNNGV. The CDR3 has 12 residues. This CDR3 is CASSSPLTEAFF. Together with reference TRBV11-2 and TRBJ1-1, the CDR3 gives the full variable domain: EAGVAQSPRYKIIEKRQSVAFWCNPISGHATLYWYQQILGQGPKLLIQFQNNGVVDDSQLPKDRFSAERLKGVDSTLKIQPAKLEDSAVYLCASSSPLTEAFFGQGTRLTVV.